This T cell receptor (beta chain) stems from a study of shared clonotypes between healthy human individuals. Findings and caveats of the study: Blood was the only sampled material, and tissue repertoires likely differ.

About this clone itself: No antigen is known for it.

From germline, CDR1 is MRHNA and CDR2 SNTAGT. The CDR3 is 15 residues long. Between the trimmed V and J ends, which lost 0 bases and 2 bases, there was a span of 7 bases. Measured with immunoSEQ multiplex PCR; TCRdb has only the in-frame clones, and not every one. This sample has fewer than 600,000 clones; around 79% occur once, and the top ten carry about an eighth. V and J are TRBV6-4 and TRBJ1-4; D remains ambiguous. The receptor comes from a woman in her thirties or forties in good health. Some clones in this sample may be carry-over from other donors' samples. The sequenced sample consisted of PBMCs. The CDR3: CASSDSAGTNEKLFF. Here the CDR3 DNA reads TGTGCCAGCAGTGACTCAGCGGGGACTAATGAAAAACTGTTTTTT.